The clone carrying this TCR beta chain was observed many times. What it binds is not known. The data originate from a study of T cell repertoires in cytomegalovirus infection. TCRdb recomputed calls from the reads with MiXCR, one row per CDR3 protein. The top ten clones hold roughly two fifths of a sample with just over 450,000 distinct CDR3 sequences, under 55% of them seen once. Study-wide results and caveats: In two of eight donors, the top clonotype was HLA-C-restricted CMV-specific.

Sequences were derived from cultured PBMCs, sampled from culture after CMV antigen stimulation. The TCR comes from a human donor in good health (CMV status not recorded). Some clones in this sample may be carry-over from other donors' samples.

For the CDR3, the DNA is TGTGCCAGCAGCTTGGGCAGGACCCAGTACTTC. Translating it yields CASSLGRTQYF. The V and J genes are TRBV7-6 and TRBJ2-5; D call uncertain. This CDR3 has 11 residues. CDR1 is SGHVS, CDR2 FNYEAQ, per germline. Trimming took off 3 bases at V and 7 bases at J, with 6 bases between the two ends.